This TCR beta chain was sequenced in a study of somatic mutations in cytotoxic T cells in rheumatoid arthritis. Germline V gene data show CDR1 as MGHRA and CDR2 as YSYEKL. Between the trimmed V and J ends, which lost 1 base and 2 bases, there was a span of 8 bases. The CDR3 extends over 15 amino acids. Study conclusions and caveats: Among patients with rheumatoid arthritis, but not healthy controls, CD8+ clonality increased with age. For about an eighth of the 65 patients, a single CD8+ clone accounted for more than 20% of CD8+ cells.

This clone appeared once. The target antigen is unknown. Method: immunoSEQ multiplex PCR; TCRdb's copy keeps in-frame clones and lacks some. This table holds 20,000 to 25,000 clones, 78% found once. The J gene is TRBJ2-2, the V gene TRBV4-1; D ambiguous. Sequenced: CD8+ T cells sorted from blood. This TCR was recovered from an adult with rheumatoid arthritis. The DNA of the CDR3 is TGCGCCAGCAGCCAAGGGGCGCAAAACACCGGGGAGCTGTTTTTT. It yields the protein CASSQGAQNTGELFF.